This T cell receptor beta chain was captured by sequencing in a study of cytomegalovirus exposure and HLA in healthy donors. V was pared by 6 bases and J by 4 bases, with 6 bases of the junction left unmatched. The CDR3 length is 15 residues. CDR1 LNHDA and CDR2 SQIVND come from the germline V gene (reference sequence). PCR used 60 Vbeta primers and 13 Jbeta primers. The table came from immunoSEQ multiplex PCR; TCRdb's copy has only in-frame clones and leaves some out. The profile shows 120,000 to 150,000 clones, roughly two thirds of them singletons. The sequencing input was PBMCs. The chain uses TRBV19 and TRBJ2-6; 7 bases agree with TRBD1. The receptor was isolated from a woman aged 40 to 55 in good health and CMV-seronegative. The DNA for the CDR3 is TGTGCCAGTAGCCTTACAGGGGCCGGGGCCAACGTCCTGACTTTC. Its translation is CASSLTGAGANVLTF.